This T cell receptor (beta chain) stems from a study of T-cell reconstitution after alpha-beta-depleted transplantation in children. This sample's TCRbeta library carried unique molecular identifier barcodes. TCRdb re-called the PCR reads with MiXCR, one entry per CDR3 protein. Of 200,000 to 300,000 distinct CDR3 sequences listed, around 11% are singletons. The CDR3 runs 14 residues. V lost 0 bases, J lost 5 bases, and 11 bases lay in between. The clonotype was recovered from a human donor who donated a stem cell graft to a child with acute lymphoblastic leukemia. The gene calls are TRBV23-1 and TRBJ2-7; D not resolved. TRBV23-1 is given ORF status, its function remaining uncertain. The material was PBMCs from the stem cell graft donor, obtained from the stem cell graft. DNA for the CDR3: TGCGCCAGCAGTCAATCGCCGAAGGGCCACGAGCAGTACTTC. It translates to CASSQSPKGHEQYF.